Listed below are T cell receptor beta chains from one sample, sequenced in a study of blood T cell repertoires in COVID-19. Measured with immunoSEQ multiplex PCR; TCRdb has only the in-frame clones, and not every one. The sample consists of hundreds of thousands of clones, 86% of them appearing once. The sequencing sample was made of peripheral blood. These receptors originate from a woman younger than 45 with active or convalescent COVID-19. Both conserved end residues are part of each CDR3.

V gene	J gene	CDR3 protein
TRBV11-2	TRBJ1-4	CASSLGPEEKLFF
TRBV3-1/TRBV3-2	TRBJ2-2	CATLSAAGELFF
TRBV10-2	TRBJ1-2	CASSGTGAGYYNYGYTF
TRBV28	TRBJ1-2	CASRTPGVYGYTF
TRBV5-4	TRBJ1-2	CAGSKTGDYGYTF
TRBV13	TRBJ1-6	CASASGGLSYNSPLHF
TRBV5-1	TRBJ2-3	CASSGPSGGADTQYF
TRBV5-5	TRBJ2-3	CASSSGGLAGMTDTQYF
TRBV2	TRBJ1-5	CASRVAGYQPQHF
TRBV4-1	TRBJ2-5	CASSQVLARETQYF
TRBV2	TRBJ2-7	CASSVDLAGGPGEQYF
TRBV19	TRBJ1-5	CASSRGQINQPQHF
TRBV2	TRBJ1-6	CASRAEGQGRSPLHF
TRBV6-5	TRBJ1-3	CASRPPGQGGNTIYF
TRBV6-5	TRBJ1-3	CASSYSPAAGNTIYF
TRBV4-1	TRBJ1-6	CASSRPTERDPPLHF
TRBV6-5	TRBJ2-7	CASSSGTGFYEQYF
TRBV11-2	TRBJ1-1	CASSTGNTEAFF
TRBV19	TRBJ2-3	CASKGMAVYTDTQYF
TRBV29-1	TRBJ1-1	CSGRVFDTEAFF
TRBV10-1	TRBJ1-2	CASSDPQLSPGYTF
TRBV6-5	TRBJ2-1	CASSWGSGLNYNEQFF
TRBV18	TRBJ2-5	CASSPPPGDRQQETQYF
TRBV28	TRBJ2-7	CASRVGTGGPHEQYF
TRBV3-1/TRBV3-2	TRBJ2-7	CASSPAYEQYF
TRBV10-3	TRBJ2-5	CAISEGQEETQYF
TRBV5-1	TRBJ2-3	CASSLAGSQGRDTQYF
TRBV18	TRBJ1-4	CASQPTATNEKLFF
TRBV9	TRBJ1-2	CASSVAQGLGYTF
TRBV4-1	TRBJ1-4	CASSQIVETNEKLFF
TRBV6-5	TRBJ1-5	CASSQSGTYGQPQHF
TRBV6-5	TRBJ1-2	CASIRTGRGGYTF
TRBV7-2	TRBJ1-6	CASSLASRGQGGSPLHF
TRBV20-1	TRBJ2-7	CSASSRISYEQYF
TRBV5-4	TRBJ1-1	CASSGGTELNTEAFF
TRBV7-9	TRBJ1-1	CASSLQGNSEAFF
TRBV6-6	TRBJ1-3	CASSPTPSKGADF
TRBV21-1	TRBJ1-2	CASSKCARCLFRLYGYTF
TRBV29-1	TRBJ1-2	CSVVGQGAGYTF
TRBV29-1	TRBJ1-1	CSVTGGGTEAFF
TRBV6-1	TRBJ2-1	CASSEGQGNGWKFF
TRBV5-4	TRBJ2-1	CASSRGLAGRNEQFF
TRBV9	TRBJ1-2	CASSTSRDRVETNYGYTF
TRBV7-9	TRBJ2-1	CASSSRDRGLSDPFF
TRBV11-3	TRBJ2-3	CASSPGLAGLTDTQYF
TRBV5-1	TRBJ2-7	CASSLSGSGRGLHEQYF
TRBV5-1	TRBJ2-5	CASSFGGAQETQYF
TRBV19	TRBJ2-3	CASSRLAGGLSADTQYF
TRBV3-1/TRBV3-2	TRBJ2-1	CASSQDRAGVPHSYNEQFF
TRBV7-9	TRBJ2-2	CASSLETGFSTGELFF
TRBV27	TRBJ2-5	CASSPQGPRETQYF
TRBV7-2	TRBJ2-5	CASSSAGREGATQYF
TRBV10-3	TRBJ2-3	CATSRNSYTDTQYF
TRBV5-4	TRBJ2-7	CASSTTSGSPYEQYF
TRBV6-4	TRBJ1-2	CASSPSAPGQGGYYGYTF
TRBV5-4	TRBJ1-2	CASSLEDLVYGYTF
TRBV10-1	TRBJ2-1	CASSELRDRGFDEQFF
TRBV3-1/TRBV3-2	TRBJ2-7	CASSPLPGLAFYEQYF
TRBV6-6	TRBJ1-4	CASSLAGATNEKLFF